The rows below give T cell receptor beta chains drawn from one sample of a study of blood T cell repertoires in COVID-19. Sequencing was performed with immunoSEQ multiplex PCR; in TCRdb, only in-frame clones are kept and a portion is missing. Seen here are approximately 250,000 clones, about nine tenths observed once, and the top ten hold approximately 2.1%. Sequencing was done on a sample of peripheral blood. These receptors all stem from a man in his thirties or forties who had recovered from COVID-19. Both conserved end residues are part of each CDR3. The D gene is left open where the match is weak. A row's size may be missing; if present it is once, few, many or a size class.

D,V,size,J,CDR3,DNA
.,TRBV6-5,.,TRBJ1-6,CASSYRGGNSPLHF,TGTGCCAGCAGTTACAGGGGGGGAAATTCACCCCTCCACTTT
TRBD1,TRBV19,.,TRBJ1-5,CASRGTGDQPQHF,TGTGCCAGTAGGGGGACAGGGGATCAGCCCCAGCATTTT
TRBD1,TRBV7-2,.,TRBJ2-1,CATSRGQGSQFF,TGTGCCACCTCGAGGGGACAGGGTTCTCAGTTCTTC
.,TRBV5-5,.,TRBJ1-1,CASSLASGTEAFF,TGTGCCAGCAGCTTGGCGTCGGGGACTGAAGCTTTCTTT
.,TRBV28,.,TRBJ1-5,CASSPGLSGNQPQHF,TGTGCCAGCAGTCCGGGACTCTCGGGCAATCAGCCCCAGCATTTT
.,TRBV21-1,.,TRBJ2-4,CASSKAPWSSGGAVNIQYF,TGTGCCAGCAGCAAAGCCCCTTGGAGTAGCGGGGGGGCGGTAAACATTCAGTACTTC
.,TRBV12-5,.,TRBJ1-6,CASGFGRRFSSPLHF,TGTGCTAGTGGTTTCGGTCGCAGGTTTAGTTCACCCCTCCACTTT
.,TRBV5-1,.,TRBJ1-4,CASSLGGGSATNEKLFF,TGCGCCAGCAGCTTAGGAGGAGGGAGTGCGACTAATGAAAAACTGTTTTTT
.,TRBV9,.,TRBJ1-2,CASSVASDYGYTF,TGTGCCAGCAGCGTAGCTTCAGACTATGGCTACACCTTC
TRBD2,TRBV5-4,few,TRBJ2-1,CASSFLAGIYNEQFF,TGTGCCAGCAGTTTTCTAGCGGGGATATACAATGAGCAGTTCTTC
TRBD1,TRBV18,.,TRBJ2-2,CASQSAGGRNTGELFF,TGTGCCAGCCAATCGGCAGGGGGACGGAACACCGGGGAGCTGTTTTTT
.,TRBV19,.,TRBJ1-1,CASNGWGAPEAFF,TGTGCCAGTAACGGATGGGGAGCGCCTGAAGCTTTCTTT
.,TRBV28,.,TRBJ2-7,CASSLRGFAYEQYF,TGTGCCAGCAGTTTACGGGGTTTCGCGTACGAGCAGTACTTC
.,TRBV6-5,.,TRBJ1-4,CASSYSPQGTNEKLFF,TGTGCCAGCAGTTACTCTCCACAGGGAACTAATGAAAAACTGTTTTTT
TRBD1,TRBV29-1,.,TRBJ1-5,CSVRQGGNQPQHF,TGCAGCGTTCGACAGGGGGGAAACCAGCCCCAGCATTTT
.,TRBV19,.,TRBJ2-3,CASSTGSGDTQYF,TGTGCCAGTTCAACGGGGAGTGGGGATACGCAGTATTTT
.,TRBV5-4,.,TRBJ1-1,CASSSPTGNTEAFF,TGTGCCAGCAGCTCCCCGACAGGTAACACTGAAGCTTTCTTT
TRBD1,TRBV9,.,TRBJ1-4,CASSVVAGGGEKLFF,TGTGCCAGCAGCGTAGTGGCAGGGGGAGGAGAAAAACTGTTTTTT
.,TRBV7-6,.,TRBJ1-2,CASSEYETYDYGYTF,TGTGCCAGCAGCGAATATGAAACCTACGACTATGGCTACACCTTC
TRBD1,TRBV24-1,.,TRBJ2-2,CAARGTGGANTGELFF,TGTGCCGCCCGAGGGACAGGGGGCGCGAACACCGGGGAGCTGTTTTTT
.,TRBV13,.,TRBJ2-1,CASSLGQHEQFF,TGTGCCAGCAGCTTAGGACAGCATGAGCAGTTCTTC
.,TRBV7-6,.,TRBJ1-6,CASSLGAGRGNSPLHF,TGTGCCAGCAGCTTAGGGGCAGGAAGGGGTAATTCACCCCTCCACTTT
.,TRBV3-1/TRBV3-2,.,TRBJ1-1,CASSVGGLASFF,TGTGCCAGCAGCGTAGGAGGGTTGGCTTCTTTCTTT
.,TRBV4-2,.,TRBJ1-3,CASSQDVASGNTIYF,TGTGCCAGCAGCCAAGATGTGGCTTCTGGAAACACCATATATTTT
.,TRBV6-5,once,TRBJ2-7,CASSYSPSGDRYEQYF,TGTGCCAGCAGTTACTCGCCATCAGGGGATCGCTACGAGCAGTACTTC
TRBD1,TRBV6-5,.,TRBJ1-2,CASSPRQGISGYTF,TGTGCCAGCAGTCCTCGACAGGGAATTTCTGGCTACACCTTC
.,TRBV9,.,TRBJ2-2,CASSVFPQGRAGELFF,TGTGCCAGCAGCGTTTTCCCTCAGGGCCGGGCCGGGGAGCTGTTTTTT
TRBD1,TRBV14,.,TRBJ1-1,CASSQFRGSRTEAFF,TGTGCCAGCAGCCAATTCAGGGGGAGCAGGACTGAAGCTTTCTTT
.,TRBV24-1,.,TRBJ2-3,CATSDFGTDTQYF,TGTGCCACCAGTGATTTCGGGACAGATACGCAGTATTTT
TRBD1,TRBV7-9,.,TRBJ1-3,CASSPPGQGRGNTIYF,TGTGCCAGCAGCCCACCGGGACAGGGGAGGGGAAACACCATATATTTT
.,TRBV5-4,.,TRBJ2-1,CASSLGKRNLEEQFF,TGTGCCAGCAGCTTGGGAAAGCGGAACTTGGAGGAGCAGTTCTTC
.,TRBV7-9,once,TRBJ1-2,CASSLHGADGYTF,TGTGCCAGCAGCTTACATGGGGCGGATGGCTACACCTTC
TRBD1,TRBV12-5,.,TRBJ1-5,CASAPTGGNNQPQHF,TGTGCTAGTGCCCCGACAGGGGGAAATAATCAGCCCCAGCATTTT
.,TRBV19,.,TRBJ2-7,CARYKPRGHPKHDEQYF,TGTGCCAGATACAAACCCAGGGGACACCCAAAACACGACGAGCAGTACTTC
.,TRBV6-4,.,TRBJ1-1,CASSDSSRSAFF,TGTGCCAGCAGTGACTCGTCCCGGTCAGCTTTCTTT
TRBD1,TRBV6-5,.,TRBJ1-4,CASRQGAVLEKLFF,TGTGCCAGCAGGCAGGGGGCAGTTTTGGAAAAACTGTTTTTT
TRBD1,TRBV7-6,.,TRBJ2-7,CASSLPQGEQYF,TGTGCCAGCAGCCTCCCACAGGGGGAGCAGTACTTC
.,TRBV5-1,.,TRBJ2-7,CASSPDWVPYEQYF,TGCGCCAGCAGCCCAGACTGGGTTCCCTACGAGCAGTACTTC